This T cell receptor beta chain was captured by sequencing in a study of shared clonotypes between healthy human individuals. Study-wide background: Ranging from 18 to 49 in age, donors were a couple of women and a few men.

Every subset's genomic DNA went evenly onto several immunoSEQ plates. This table comes from immunoSEQ multiplex PCR, and its TCRdb copy is limited to in-frame clones, with some not included. The sample includes about 470,000 clones, 79% of them seen just once. Each of the donors was a healthy adult who was HIV-negative and had not had a recent acute infection or vaccination. In unsorted samples, genomic DNA was obtained using 90 million or so PBMCs. This CDR3 has 18 residues. Germline V gene data show CDR1 as SGHTA and CDR2 as FQGNSA. J lost 1 base, V lost 6 bases, and 9 bases had no gene match. The origin of this receptor is a woman aged 40 to 50 in good health. Some clones in this sample may be carry-over from other donors' samples. The chain has TRBV7-2 and TRBJ2-3; 14 nucleotides align to TRBD2. The sample was PBMCs. CDR3 sequence (DNA): TGTGCCAGCAGTACCGGGACTAGCGGGAGTTATGGCACAGATACGCAGTATTTT. This translates into CASSTGTSGSYGTDTQYF.